Shown below are 9 T cell receptor beta chains from a single sample sequenced in a study of T-cell memory formation after mild COVID-19. Each CDR3 protein gets one entry after TCRdb re-called the 5' RACE reads with MiXCR. The sample contains over 500,000 distinct CDR3 sequences, 17% of which appear only once. Sequences were obtained from PBMCs or a T cell subset sorted from them (not recorded which). The source is an adult woman who had mild COVID-19 (a few samples of this study predate the infection). Cell type and time point are not known.

This clonotype was counted at least ten times. The chain is built from TRBV3-1 and TRBJ1-1, with 7 bases fitting TRBD1. The trim removed 4 bases at V and 5 bases at J, leaving 4 bases unmatched. The CDR3 runs to 13 residues. The germline V gene has CDR1 LGHDT and CDR2 YNNKEL (reference sequence). This CDR3 reads CASSPDRVTEAFF. In DNA form, the CDR3 reads TGTGCCAGCAGCCCTGACAGGGTGACTGAAGCTTTCTTT.

This clonotype has only a few counts. The gene calls are TRBV7-7 and TRBJ2-1; 10 bases are a match to TRBD1. The CDR3 length is 14 residues. Trimming removed 11 bases from V and 3 bases from J; junction bases left unmatched: 7. Looked up from germline, CDR1 is SSHAT and CDR2 is FNYEAQ (reference sequence). This CDR3 is CAGWGDRGYNEQFF. CDR3 DNA sequence: TGTGCCGGTTGGGGGGACAGGGGCTACAATGAGCAGTTCTTC.

This clonotype was recorded a few times. This rearrangement joins TRBV7-9 to TRBJ2-3; unclear D gene. The germline CDR1 and CDR2 sequences are SEHNR and FQNEAQ (reference sequence). The CDR3 length is 14 residues. Trimming removed 3 bases from V and 1 base from J, with 8 bases in between. CDR3 in DNA: TGTGCCAGCAGCTTGGCGGACGGCACAGATACGCAGTATTTT. Its translation: CASSLADGTDTQYF.

The chain uses TRBV20-1 and TRBJ1-2; possible D gene TRBD1, 6 bases. CDR1 is DFQATT and CDR2 is SNEGSKA in the germline V gene (reference sequence). The V end was cut by 0 bases, the J end by 6 bases, with 8 bases between. The CDR3 consists of 12 residues. For the CDR3, the DNA is TGCAGTGCTAGAGATCAGGGGCATGGCTACACCTTC. Protein sequence: CSARDQGHGYTF.

This chain links TRBV7-3 with TRBJ2-5, with a tentative D call TRBD2 (6 bases). Trimming cost V 0 bases and J 4 bases, with 12 bases left between them. The CDR3 consists of 15 residues. Germline V gene lookup returns CDR1 SGHTA and CDR2 FQGTGA. The CDR3 spells CASSLTHGSAETQYF. The CDR3 DNA reads TGTGCCAGCAGCTTAACACACGGGAGCGCAGAGACCCAGTACTTC.

This clonotype has more than one count but fewer than ten. The genes are TRBV7-2 and TRBJ2-2, with D perhaps matching TRBD1 (6 bases). The CDR3 sequence is 14 residues long. Looked up from germline, CDR1 is SGHTA and CDR2 is FQGNSA. Trimming shortened V by 2 bases and J by 7 bases, and 11 bases separated the two germline ends. CDR3 sequence (DNA): TGTGCCAGCAGCTTAAGCAGGGACATCGGGGAGCTGTTTTTT. Protein product: CASSLSRDIGELFF.

This clonotype occurred many times. The chain is built from TRBV29-1 and TRBJ2-4, with D possibly called TRBD1 or TRBD2 (5 bases each). Germline lookup yields CDR1 SQVTM and CDR2 ANQGSEA. The CDR3 covers 13 residues. With 5 bases removed from V and 7 bases from J, the gap between germline ends came to 15 bases. CDR3 nucleotides: TGCAGCGTTACCGACCGGGACCTCAACATTCAGTACTTC. Translating gives CSVTDRDLNIQYF.

This clonotype was seen at least ten times. The chain uses TRBV3-1 and TRBJ2-7; D might be TRBD1 (5 bases). Trimming cost V 4 bases and J 6 bases, with 13 bases left between them. This CDR3 has 13 amino acids. Germline CDR1 LGHDT, CDR2 YNNKEL (reference sequence). The CDR3 loop reads CASSPGQGFEQYF. In DNA form, the CDR3 reads TGTGCCAGCAGCCCAGGTCAGGGTTTCGAGCAGTACTTC.

The chain couples TRBV5-5 to TRBJ1-6; the match to TRBD1 covers 9 bases. This CDR3 is built from 17 residues. The V segment lost 1 base and the J segment 0 bases; nucleotides outside the gene matches: 2. Germline values: CDR1 SGHKS, CDR2 YYEKEE (reference sequence). The CDR3 loop reads CASSLKTGGSYNSPLHF. The CDR3 DNA sequence: TGTGCCAGCAGCTTGAAGACAGGGGGCTCCTATAATTCACCCCTCCACTTT.